The next 12 T cell receptor beta chains were all read from a single sample in a study of T cell responses to AZD1222 COVID-19 vaccine. The assay was immunoSEQ multiplex PCR, and TCRdb's table has in-frame clones only and misses some. The repertoire has approximately 110,000 clones, 89% of them found once; the top ten carry 4.2%. Here the sequenced sample was peripheral blood, taken on day 0 of AZD1222 vaccination. Receptors were obtained from an adult in good health.

The chain has TRBV15 and TRBJ1-5; D not certain. The germline V and J ends were trimmed by 0 bases and 6 bases, with 6 bases remaining between them. The CDR3 is 13 residues long. From germline, CDR1 is LNHNV and CDR2 YYDKDF (reference sequence). The CDR3 spells CATSRDMGQPQHF. The CDR3 DNA follows: TGTGCCACCAGCAGAGATATGGGTCAGCCCCAGCATTTT.

This chain links TRBV28 with TRBJ1-3; D uncertain. Germline loops: CDR1 MDHEN, CDR2 SYDVKM. V was pared by 2 bases and J by 8 bases, with 10 bases between. There are 13 residues in the CDR3. The CDR3: CASSLRGVDTIYF. The CDR3 nucleotides read TGTGCCAGCAGTTTACGTGGGGTGGACACCATATATTTT. The full variable domain, in which reference TRBV28 and TRBJ1-3 provide the parts outside the CDR3, is DVKVTQSSRYLVKRTGEKVFLECVQDMDHENMFWYRQDPGLGLRLIYFSYDVKMKEKGDIPEGYSVSREKKERFSLILESASTNQTSMYLCASSLRGVDTIYFGEGSWLTVV.

The gene calls are TRBV7-9 and TRBJ2-7; 7 nucleotides agree with TRBD1. The germline V gene encodes CDR1 SEHNR and CDR2 FQNEAQ (reference sequence). The CDR3 length is 15 residues. Losses at the gene ends were 2 bases for V and 1 base for J; bases not matched to a gene: 5. CDR3 in DNA: TGTGCCAGCAGCTTATCCGGGACAGTATCCTACGAGCAGTACTTC. Translated: CASSLSGTVSYEQYF.

The chain combines TRBV5-5 with TRBJ1-4, with 9 bases identical to TRBD1. The V gene's germline CDR1 is SGHKS and CDR2 YYEKEE (reference sequence). The V and J ends lost 2 bases and 4 bases, in that order; junction bases with no gene match: 3. The CDR3 is made up of 15 amino acids. The DNA for the CDR3 is TGTGCCAGCAGCTTCCGGGACAGGGATAATGAAAAACTGTTTTTT. It specifies CASSFRDRDNEKLFF.

This clone was counted a single time. The J gene is TRBJ1-1, the V gene TRBV28, with D possibly being TRBD1 (5 bases). The CDR3 spans 14 residues. Deletions cut 6 bases from V and 4 bases from J, with 15 bases between. Germline V gene data show CDR1 as MDHEN and CDR2 as SYDVKM. The CDR3 loop is CASSYTGSATEAFF. CDR3 coding DNA: TGTGCCAGCAGCTATACAGGTTCCGCCACTGAAGCTTTCTTT.

The rearrangement joins TRBV9 to TRBJ2-1; 13 positions match TRBD2. V was clipped by 8 bases and J by 10 bases; unmatched bases: 9. Germline V CDR1 and CDR2: SGDLS, YYNGEE. The CDR3 has 14 amino acids. The CDR3 is CASSWTSGGGEQFF. The CDR3 DNA reads as TGTGCCAGTTCCTGGACTAGCGGGGGCGGGGAGCAGTTCTTC.

The gene calls are TRBV19 and TRBJ2-6; 8 nucleotides agree with TRBD1. Germline-derived CDR1 and CDR2 are LNHDA and SQIVND (reference sequence). The CDR3 loop spans 18 amino acids. Trimming took 6 bases from V and 5 from J; bases not matched to a gene: 15. The CDR3 DNA is TGTGCCAGTAGCCGACAGGGGTCGGCTTTTTCGCGGGCCAACGTCCTGACTTTC. Translating gives CASSRQGSAFSRANVLTF.

The chain employs TRBV7-9 and TRBJ2-1; D unresolved. Germline assignment: CDR1 SEHNR and CDR2 FQNEAQ (reference sequence). Trimming stripped 2 bases from V and 8 bases from J, with 13 bases between. The CDR3 sequence is 14 residues long. The CDR3 protein is CASSLRLAIYEQFF. The CDR3 region has the DNA TGTGCCAGCAGCTTACGGTTGGCTATCTATGAGCAGTTCTTC.

This chain links TRBV5-1 with TRBJ1-5, with a possible D match to TRBD1 (6 bases). Germline CDR1 and CDR2: SGHRS and YFSETQ. This CDR3 region has 14 residues. Trimming removed 2 bases from V and 3 bases from J, with 9 bases in between. The chain's CDR3 is CASSLQGTNQPQHF. The DNA for the CDR3 is TGCGCCAGCAGCTTACAGGGCACCAATCAGCCCCAGCATTTT.

This chain joins TRBV6-4 and TRBJ1-4; D gene ambiguous. Trimming shortened V by 6 bases and J by 7 bases, and 15 bases separated the two germline ends. Germline loops: CDR1 MRHNA, CDR2 SNTAGT. The length of the CDR3 is 14 residues. In nucleotides, the CDR3 is TGTGCCAGCAGAAAGACGGAACAAAGTGAAAAACTGTTTTTT. It specifies CASRKTEQSEKLFF.

This clone has just one count. The genes are TRBV28 and TRBJ1-6, with 10 bases matching TRBD1. CDR3 size: 16 residues. V dropped 4 bases and J dropped 8; count of bases not matched to a gene: 8. The germline gives CDR1 MDHEN, CDR2 SYDVKM. CDR3 in amino acids: CASSSPPGQGHSPLHF. The CDR3 DNA is TGTGCCAGCAGTTCCCCGCCGGGACAGGGGCATTCACCCCTCCACTTT.

The V call is TRBV5-1, the J call TRBJ2-7; tentative D call: TRBD1 (6 bases). V dropped 1 base and J dropped 0 bases, with 11 bases sitting between them. This CDR3 has 15 amino acids. CDR1 and CDR2 from the germline V gene are SGHRS and YFSETQ. In DNA form, the CDR3 reads TGCGCCAGCAGCTTGTCAGGGGTCCTCTCCTACGAGCAGTACTTC. This codes for CASSLSGVLSYEQYF.